This T cell receptor (beta chain) was captured in a study of T cells in tuberculosis. General study findings and limits: Shorter CDR3-alpha in active tuberculosis partly drove smaller distances. GMM-specific TCRs were nearer to active tuberculosis alpha repertoires, suggesting expansion.

The assay was immunoSEQ multiplex PCR, and TCRdb's table has in-frame clones only and misses some. The sample contains about 29,000 clones, about 92% of which appear only once. On this clone: Its antigen is undetermined.

The sample comprised PBMCs. The sequence was obtained from a donor between 10 and 29 years old with latent tuberculosis or without tuberculosis infection.

CDR3 protein: CASSRNPTSTDTQYF. CDR3 DNA: TGTGCCAGCAGCCGCAATCCGACAAGCACAGATACGCAGTATTTT. The J gene is TRBJ2-3, the V gene TRBV7-6; D is unclear. The CDR3 extends over 15 amino acids. V lost 5 bases to trimming and J lost 0 bases, with 12 bases between them. Germline V gene lookup returns CDR1 SGHVS and CDR2 FNYEAQ. Using reference TRBV7-6 and TRBJ2-3 for the parts outside the CDR3, the full variable domain is GAGVSQSPRYKVTKRGQDVALRCDPISGHVSLYWYRQALGQGPEFLTYFNYEAQQDKSGLPNDRFSAERPEGSISTLTIQRTEQRDSAMYRCASSRNPTSTDTQYFGPGTRLTVL.